What follows are 20 T cell receptor beta chains derived from one specimen sequenced in a study of T cell responses to AZD1222 COVID-19 vaccine. Sequenced by immunoSEQ multiplex PCR; TCRdb stores in-frame clones only, minus some. The table records some 130,000 clones, over 85% of them present only once. The sequences come from peripheral blood, collected on day 0 of AZD1222 vaccination. These receptors originate from an adult in good health.

The V gene is TRBV3-1 (or the pseudogene TRBV3-2), the J gene TRBJ1-3; D not resolved. V lost 0 bases and J 2 bases, leaving 2 bases between the germline ends. This CDR3 is 13 amino acids long. Per the germline V gene, CDR1 is LGHDT and CDR2 is YNNKEL (reference sequence). CDR3 in amino acids: CASSQEPGNTIYF. DNA of the CDR3: TGTGCCAGCAGCCAAGAACCTGGAAACACCATATATTTT.

The chain joins TRBV19 to TRBJ2-1; TRBD2 matches 11 bases. The CDR3 is 15 amino acids. The germline V gene has CDR1 LNHDA and CDR2 SQIVND (reference sequence). The trim removed 5 bases at V and 7 bases at J, leaving 7 bases unmatched. The CDR3 DNA reads as TGTGCCAGTAGTCCCCTAGCGGGAGGCCGGAATGAGCAGTTCTTC. It encodes CASSPLAGGRNEQFF. The complete variable domain, with remaining parts taken from reference TRBV19 and TRBJ2-1, reads DGGITQSPKYLFRKEGQNVTLSCEQNLNHDAMYWYRQDPGQGLRLIYYSQIVNDFQKGDIAEGYSVSREKKESFPLTVTSAQKNPTAFYLCASSPLAGGRNEQFFGPGTRLTVL.

The chain links TRBV20-1 to TRBJ1-2, with D maybe TRBD1 (6 bases). This CDR3 has 14 amino acids. The germline CDR1 and CDR2 sequences are DFQATT and SNEGSKA (reference sequence). V gave up 3 bases and J gave up 4 bases, with 15 bases separating them. The CDR3 DNA is TGCAGTGCTAGTTTCGGGGGGCGCGGCTATGGCTACACCTTC. Translating it yields CSASFGGRGYGYTF.

The rearrangement uses TRBV7-2 and TRBJ1-2, with D maybe TRBD1 (6 bases). V lost 5 bases to trimming and J lost 8 bases, with 18 bases between them. The CDR3 is 14 amino acids. Per the germline V gene, CDR1 is SGHTA and CDR2 is FQGNSA. CDR3 nucleotides: TGTGCCAGCAGCACCACCGGGGGCCCTGTCGGCTACACCTTC. Translation gives CASSTTGGPVGYTF.

V is TRBV6-5 and J is TRBJ2-7; a weak D match, TRBD2 (5 bases). From germline, CDR1 is MNHEY and CDR2 SVGAGI. This CDR3 has 13 amino acids. V gave up 6 bases and J gave up 3 bases, with 12 bases separating them. The CDR3 sequence is CASRPPGVYEQYF. The CDR3 DNA reads TGTGCCAGCAGGCCCCCCGGGGTCTACGAGCAGTACTTC.

The V gene is TRBV7-2, the J gene TRBJ1-5; 7 bases are shared with TRBD1. V was clipped by 4 bases and J by 2 bases; unmatched bases: 5. From germline, CDR1 is SGHTA and CDR2 FQGNSA. The CDR3 is 15 amino acids. CDR3 region: CASSYRGPGNQPQHF. CDR3 in DNA: TGTGCCAGCAGCTACAGGGGTCCGGGCAATCAGCCCCAGCATTTT.

This sequence joins TRBV9 and TRBJ2-7; D gene unclear. Germline values: CDR1 SGDLS, CDR2 YYNGEE. V shed 1 base and J shed 0 bases, with 11 bases lying between them. CDR3 length: 15 residues. In DNA form, the CDR3 reads TGTGCCAGCAGCGTAAGTTCGGTTAGCTCCTACGAGCAGTACTTC. This gives the protein CASSVSSVSSYEQYF.

This sequence joins TRBV12-3 or TRBV12-4 and TRBJ1-2; D gene uncertain. The CDR3 covers 12 residues. Trimming shortened V by 6 bases and J by 2 bases, and 7 bases separated the two germline ends. The chain's CDR3 is CASSDTNYGYTF. The CDR3 bases are TGTGCCAGCAGCGACACAAACTATGGCTACACCTTC.

The chain recombines TRBV12-3 or TRBV12-4 with TRBJ2-7, with D uncertain. The V and J ends lost 1 base and 2 bases respectively, with 6 bases between them. The CDR3 runs to 13 residues. The CDR3 DNA reads as TGTGCCAGCAGTTTAGACGTCACCTACGAGCAGTACTTC. Its translation is CASSLDVTYEQYF.

The chain carries TRBV7-9 and TRBJ1-2; D is ambiguous. The CDR3 has 18 residues. Trimming removed 0 bases at V and 3 bases at J, with 20 bases between. Germline assignment: CDR1 SEHNR and CDR2 FQNEAQ (reference sequence). The CDR3: CASSLAPMRDPRDYGYTF. In DNA form, the CDR3 reads TGTGCCAGCAGCTTAGCCCCTATGAGGGATCCACGGGACTATGGCTACACCTTC.

The chain joins TRBV3-1 (or the pseudogene TRBV3-2) to TRBJ1-1; a weak D match, TRBD1 (5 bases). The length of the CDR3 is 15 residues. Trimming shortened V by 1 base and J by 7 bases, and 16 bases separated the two germline ends. CDR1 is LGHDT, CDR2 YNNKEL, per germline (reference sequence). The DNA for the CDR3 is TGTGCCAGCAGCCAAGGGCCTCGGGGGGGAAGTGAAGCTTTCTTT. This sequence encodes CASSQGPRGGSEAFF.

V gene TRBV27 combines with J gene TRBJ1-1; the D gene is possibly TRBD1 (6 bases). The V gene lost 7 bases and the J gene lost 3 bases, with 21 bases spanning the gap. This CDR3 is 16 amino acids long. The V gene's germline CDR1 is MNHEY and CDR2 SMNVEV (reference sequence). DNA for the CDR3: TGTGCCAGCACCTCTGCGCCAGGGGTCAGTTACACTGAAGCTTTCTTT. Residues: CASTSAPGVSYTEAFF.

This clone came up once. The chain joins TRBV11-3 to TRBJ2-3; 10 bases align to TRBD2. The V gene's germline CDR1 is SGHNT and CDR2 YENEEA. The junction had 3 bases not matched to a gene; V was cut back by 4 bases and J by 5 bases. CDR3 length: 14 amino acids. The CDR3 nucleotides read TGTGCCAGCAGCTCCCGGACTAGCGGAGATACGCAGTATTTT. Amino acids: CASSSRTSGDTQYF.

V and J are TRBV11-2 and TRBJ1-1; D not certain. Germline V gives CDR1 SGHAT, CDR2 FQNNGV. The CDR3 extends over 19 amino acids. Trimming removed 0 bases at V and 0 bases at J, with 20 bases between. The CDR3 DNA is TGTGCCAGCAGCTTAGAGTTCGAGTACAGTAGAGGGATGAACACTGAAGCTTTCTTT. Protein sequence: CASSLEFEYSRGMNTEAFF. The complete variable domain, with remaining parts taken from reference TRBV11-2 and TRBJ1-1, reads EAGVAQSPRYKIIEKRQSVAFWCNPISGHATLYWYQQILGQGPKLLIQFQNNGVVDDSQLPKDRFSAERLKGVDSTLKIQPAKLEDSAVYLCASSLEFEYSRGMNTEAFFGQGTRLTVV.

This chain joins TRBV2 and TRBJ1-6; TRBD1 aligns across 10 bases. The CDR3 runs 13 residues. J gave up 8 bases and V 10 bases, and 5 bases lay outside the gene matches. Per germline, CDR1 SNHLY and CDR2 FYNNEI. The CDR3 DNA is TGTGCCACTCGGGACAGGGGATATTCACCCCTCCACTTT. Residues: CATRDRGYSPLHF.

This chain joins TRBV2 and TRBJ2-2, with a possible D match to TRBD1 (6 bases). The CDR3 is made up of 15 amino acids. CDR1 and CDR2 (germline): SNHLY, FYNNEI. The V end lost 8 bases, the J end lost 4 bases, and 17 bases lay between the germline ends. The CDR3 is CASATTGYLTGELFF. The CDR3 region has the DNA TGTGCCAGCGCTACCACAGGGTACCTCACCGGGGAGCTGTTTTTT.

This chain joins TRBV6-5 and TRBJ2-1, with TRBD2 matching over 13 bases. Unmatched junction bases numbered 5, after V lost 8 bases and J lost 4 bases. The CDR3 extends over 15 amino acids. The germline gives CDR1 MNHEY, CDR2 SVGAGI. CDR3 residues: CASRRGLAGYNEQFF. The CDR3 DNA reads as TGTGCCAGCCGGCGGGGACTAGCGGGATACAATGAGCAGTTCTTC.

This clone showed up just a few times. The J gene is TRBJ2-3, the V gene TRBV4-2; D possibly uses TRBD1 or TRBD2 (5 bases each). Germline V gives CDR1 LGHNA, CDR2 YNFKEQ. V shed 1 base and J shed 6 bases, with 14 bases lying between them. The CDR3 loop spans 15 amino acids. CDR3 protein: CASSQVRGVLDTQYF. The CDR3 coding sequence is TGTGCCAGCAGCCAAGTTCGAGGGGTTCTGGATACGCAGTATTTT.

The chain links TRBV7-9 to TRBJ2-3, with D perhaps TRBD1 (6 bases). This CDR3 has 15 amino acids. The ends were cut back, 2 bases at V and 3 bases at J, with 12 bases in the middle. The germline gives CDR1 SEHNR, CDR2 FQNEAQ (reference sequence). CDR3 sequence reads: CASSLRGLGTDTQYF. The CDR3 DNA follows: TGTGCCAGCAGCTTAAGGGGGTTGGGTACAGATACGCAGTATTTT.

The rearrangement links TRBV28 to TRBJ1-4; D might be TRBD1 (6 bases). The CDR3 contains 13 residues. Germline V lookup: CDR1 MDHEN, CDR2 SYDVKM. Trimming shortened V by 6 bases and J by 5 bases, and 10 bases separated the two germline ends. The chain's CDR3 is CASRDSRNEKLFF. The CDR3 coding sequence is TGTGCCAGCAGGGACAGCCGAAATGAAAAACTGTTTTTT.